The clone carrying this TCR beta chain was found once. The antigen remains undetermined. The PCR used 60 Vbeta and 13 Jbeta primers. The data were produced by immunoSEQ multiplex PCR, yet TCRdb's version contains in-frame clones alone and is incomplete. Altogether 150,000 or so clones are present, roughly 80% being singletons, with the ten largest covering more than 10%. These data belong to a study of cytomegalovirus exposure and HLA in healthy donors. The germline V gene encodes CDR1 SNHLY and CDR2 FYNNEI. This CDR3 is built from 14 residues. Germline trimming cut 7 bases from V and 8 bases from J; bases unmatched to any gene: 11. General study results and limits: According to a later analysis, donors in an Asian-associated ancestry cluster reportedly had fewer N-insertions than the roughly 640-donor mean. Researchers reported that a few CMV-associated chains were confirmed in vitro as CMV antigen-specific. Most CMV-associated TCR beta chains were later found to appear HLA-restricted. Previous analysis showed most TCR beta V segments were productive about 87% or about 30% of the time.

This receptor was obtained from a man aged 40-49 years in good health and CMV-seropositive. The rearrangement joins TRBV2 to TRBJ2-1; the match to TRBD2 covers 7 bases. The sample taken for sequencing was PBMCs. This CDR3 reads CASNRGGSVDEQFF. The CDR3 DNA reads TGTGCCAGCAATCGGGGCGGGAGCGTGGATGAGCAGTTCTTC.